The present entry profiles one T cell receptor (beta chain) with its context. Its specificity is not known. It may be a read error: a sequence one base away is much more abundant. Combining a sample-barcoded 5' primer with a J-beta primer mix, a second PCR ran for roughly 7 to 11 cycles. Tags on each cDNA molecule came from a template-switch adaptor with 12 random nucleotides. Each CDR3 protein is one row after TCRdb ran MiXCR on the 5' RACE reads. Here the sample spans 800,000 or so distinct CDR3 sequences, about 45% being singletons. The data are from a study of blood T cells in healthy people across ages. General study points: Naive CD4+ cells and diversity were both higher in long-lived donors than in aged donors.

The CDR3 loop spans 18 amino acids. The V gene's germline CDR1 is LGHNA and CDR2 YSLEER. The specimen sequenced was blood. This sequence joins TRBV4-3 and TRBJ2-1; TRBD2 aligns across 10 bases. The J call may be wrong; the DNA end is better matched by TRBJ2-7. The sequence derives from a man older than 75 in good health. CDR3 amino acids: CASSQDEASGSSYNEQYF. CDR3 nucleotide sequence: TGCGCCAGCAGCCAAGATGAGGCTAGCGGGAGCTCCTACAATGAGCAGTACTTC.